This TCR beta chain was recovered during a study of Ad26.COV2.S vaccination and SARS-CoV-2 variants. Study-wide background: Ad26.COV2.S shots went into the muscle once or twice, 56 days apart.

In germline, CDR1 is LGHDT, CDR2 YNNKEL (reference sequence). The V end was cut by 0 bases, the J end by 5 bases, with 16 bases between. CDR3 length equals 16 residues. A remark on this clone: Antigen: not known.

Treatment reported: 15 to 20 received Ad26.COV2.S at low or high dose, single or two shots; 5 received placebo; per-sample allocation not given. Following the first vaccine or placebo injection, samples were taken on day 63. Ad26 vector vaccine expressed Wuhan-strain SARS-CoV-2 spike. Study results and limitations: Vaccine and placebo groups showed comparable non-spike TCR breadth. Participants in the vaccine arm had higher spike-specific TCR breadth; placebo recipients had lower.

Libraries were prepared by immunoSEQ multiplex PCR; TCRdb keeps only in-frame clonotypes and omits some of them. The profile shows roughly 390,000 clones, approximately 86% of them singletons. This rearrangement joins TRBV3-1 (or the pseudogene TRBV3-2) to TRBJ1-2; D gene uncertain. The receptor's source is a person between 18 and 59 years old who received the Ad26.COV2.S COVID-19 vaccine or a placebo. The sequencing here drew on peripheral blood, taken in a trial of Ad26.COV2.S vaccine versus placebo. CDR3 sequence reads: CASSQEGIQSIYGYTF. The DNA for the CDR3 is TGTGCCAGCAGCCAAGAGGGGATACAGTCGATATATGGCTACACCTTC.